The next 19 T cell receptor beta chains were all read from a single sample in a study of shared clonotypes between healthy human individuals. Here immunoSEQ multiplex PCR was the method, and the copy in TCRdb shows in-frame clones only, minus some. The sample lists some 2.3 million clones; more than 80% were seen once. What was sequenced was naive CD4+ T cells from PBMCs. The subset is: CD45RA+ positively selected. The receptors originated from a young man in good health. Some clones in this sample may be carry-over from other donors' samples.

A remark on this clone: Other DNA sequences in the same sample also yield this CDR3. This chain uses TRBV5-1 with TRBJ2-5, with TRBD1 as a possible D gene (6 bases). Deletions cut 1 base from V and 2 bases from J, with 9 bases between. This CDR3 is 14 amino acids long. Germline-derived CDR1 and CDR2 are SGHRS and YFSETQ. CDR3 in DNA: TGCGCCAGCAGCTTGTTTCAGGGGCAAGAGACCCAGTACTTC. Translated: CASSLFQGQETQYF.

The genes are TRBV5-1 and TRBJ2-1; TRBD2 might be the D (5 bases). Trimming removed 2 bases at V and 8 bases at J, with 11 bases between. The germline gives CDR1 SGHRS, CDR2 YFSETQ. The CDR3 runs 13 residues. The CDR3: CASSFPSSHEQFF. CDR3 coding DNA: TGCGCCAGCAGCTTTCCTAGCTCCCATGAGCAGTTCTTC.

This clone was found a few times. The chain has TRBV30 and TRBJ1-5; 7 nucleotides line up with TRBD1. This CDR3 comprises 16 residues. V gave up 3 bases and J gave up 0 bases; unmatched junction bases: 8. Germline V gene data show CDR1 as GTSNPN and CDR2 as SVGIG (reference sequence). The chain's CDR3 is CAWRAWGTDSNQPQHF. The CDR3 DNA is TGTGCCTGGAGGGCCTGGGGGACAGATAGCAATCAGCCCCAGCATTTT.

This chain joins TRBV19 and TRBJ1-1; D is possibly TRBD1 (5 bases). Germline CDR1 and CDR2: LNHDA and SQIVND (reference sequence). This CDR3 has 12 amino acids. The ends were cut back, 10 bases at V and 5 bases at J, with 14 bases in the middle. This CDR3 is CATKEGWTEAFF. The CDR3 bases are TGTGCCACCAAAGAGGGGTGGACTGAAGCTTTCTTT.

This chain joins TRBV28 and TRBJ1-1; 12 bases map to TRBD1. From germline, CDR1 is MDHEN and CDR2 SYDVKM. Trimming cost V 4 bases and J 3 bases; bases outside gene matches: 6. The CDR3 extends over 16 amino acids. The CDR3 region is CASSYSGTGGYTEAFF. The CDR3 DNA follows: TGTGCCAGCAGTTACTCCGGGACAGGGGGCTACACTGAAGCTTTCTTT.

This clone was seen only once. This chain uses TRBV6-1 with TRBJ2-7, with D possibly matching TRBD2 (5 bases). V gave up 1 base and J gave up 0 bases, with 16 bases separating them. The CDR3 extends over 17 amino acids. CDR1 MNHNS and CDR2 SASEGT come from the germline V gene. CDR3 DNA: TGTGCCAGCAGTGAAGTCTATAGCGTTACAAGCTCCTACGAGCAGTACTTC. Its protein is CASSEVYSVTSSYEQYF.

The chain couples TRBV11-2 to TRBJ2-4, with a possible D match to TRBD1 (6 bases). The V end was cut by 5 bases, the J end by 6 bases, with 14 bases between. Germline V gene lookup returns CDR1 SGHAT and CDR2 FQNNGV. This CDR3 comprises 14 residues. CDR3 in DNA: TGTGCCAGCAGCCCTACGGGACAAGTAAACATTCAGTACTTC. It translates to CASSPTGQVNIQYF.

This rearrangement joins TRBV5-1 to TRBJ2-7; 12 nucleotides match TRBD2. Germline V lookup: CDR1 SGHRS, CDR2 YFSETQ. This CDR3 is 15 amino acids long. Losses at the gene ends were 3 bases for V and 3 bases for J; bases not matched to a gene: 4. The CDR3 DNA is TGCGCCAGCAGCTCGACTAGCGGGAGTTACTACGAGCAGTACTTC. It translates to CASSSTSGSYYEQYF.

The chain has TRBV7-2 and TRBJ1-1, with 8 bases identical to TRBD1. Germline assignment: CDR1 SGHTA and CDR2 FQGNSA. The V gene end was trimmed by 4 bases and the J gene end by 6 bases; junction bases not matched to a gene: 7. The CDR3 has 14 amino acids. In DNA, the CDR3 is TGTGCCAGCAGCTACCGACAGGGGATGGCTGAAGCTTTCTTT. Protein sequence: CASSYRQGMAEAFF.

The chain recombines TRBV7-2 with TRBJ2-1; the D gene is possibly TRBD1 (6 bases). In germline, CDR1 is SGHTA, CDR2 FQGNSA. CDR3 length equals 15 residues. V lost 1 base to trimming and J lost 4 bases, with 11 bases between them. The CDR3 DNA sequence: TGTGCCAGCAGCTTAGAACAGGGCTCGTACAATGAGCAGTTCTTC. Protein sequence: CASSLEQGSYNEQFF.

The rearrangement links TRBV5-1 to TRBJ2-3; the match to TRBD2 covers 10 bases. CDR1 and CDR2 (germline): SGHRS, YFSETQ. The CDR3 has 16 residues. V gave up 4 bases and J gave up 3 bases; unmatched junction bases: 8. The CDR3: CASSPLAGVKTDTQYF. The CDR3 DNA follows: TGCGCCAGCAGCCCTCTAGCGGGAGTAAAAACAGATACGCAGTATTTT.

This chain links TRBV30 with TRBJ1-3; 7 nucleotides line up with TRBD1. J lost 3 bases, V lost 8 bases, and 7 bases had no gene match. The germline V gene has CDR1 GTSNPN and CDR2 SVGIG (reference sequence). CDR3 length: 13 residues. The CDR3 nucleotides read TGTGCCCATCAGACAGGGATTGGAAACACCATATATTTT. This codes for CAHQTGIGNTIYF. The entire variable domain, with the rest obtained from reference TRBV30 and TRBJ1-3, is as follows: SQTIHQWPATLVQPVGSPLSLECTVEGTSNPNLYWYRQAAGRGLQLLFYSVGIGQISSEVPQNLSASRPQDRQFILSSKKLLLSDSGFYLCAHQTGIGNTIYFGEGSWLTVV.

The chain carries TRBV7-9 and TRBJ2-1; D not resolved. Between the trimmed V and J ends, which lost 4 bases and 2 bases, there was a span of 6 bases. Germline V gene data show CDR1 as SEHNR and CDR2 as FQNEAQ (reference sequence). The CDR3 length is 13 residues. The CDR3 nucleotides are TGTGCCAGCAGCTATGACACCTACAATGAGCAGTTCTTC. Translating it yields CASSYDTYNEQFF.

The chain's CDR3 is CASRERYEQYF. Here the CDR3 DNA reads TGTGCCAGCAGGGAGAGATACGAGCAGTACTTC. The rearrangement links TRBV6-1 to TRBJ2-7, with unresolved D. The CDR3 is 11 amino acids. V lost 6 bases and J lost 4, with 7 bases in between. Germline values: CDR1 MNHNS, CDR2 SASEGT.

The chain has TRBV6-5 and TRBJ2-1; TRBD1 agrees at 7 bases. Trimming at V came to 1 base and at J to 5 bases, leaving 8 bases not matched to a gene. CDR1 is MNHEY, CDR2 SVGAGI, per germline. CDR3 length: 16 amino acids. CDR3 loop: CASSYFGTAKNNEQFF. The CDR3 bases are TGTGCCAGCAGTTACTTCGGGACAGCAAAAAACAATGAGCAGTTCTTC.

This clone has just a few counts. The chain combines TRBV5-1 with TRBJ1-5; D possibly corresponds to TRBD1 (5 bases). Germline V gene lookup returns CDR1 SGHRS and CDR2 YFSETQ. This CDR3 has 15 amino acids. Trimming took 4 bases from V and 2 from J, leaving 13 bases between them. The CDR3: CASSPAGSGNQPQHF. The CDR3 region has the DNA TGCGCCAGCAGCCCCGCAGGGTCGGGCAATCAGCCCCAGCATTTT. Using reference TRBV5-1 and TRBJ1-5 for the parts outside the CDR3, the full variable domain is KAGVTQTPRYLIKTRGQQVTLSCSPISGHRSVSWYQQTPGQGLQFLFEYFSETQRNKGNFPGRFSGRQFSNSRSEMNVSTLELGDSALYLCASSPAGSGNQPQHFGDGTRLSIL.

The V and J genes are TRBV10-1 and TRBJ2-2; D assignment may be TRBD1 or TRBD2 (5 bases each). CDR3 size: 14 residues. CDR1 and CDR2 from the germline V gene are WNHNN and SYGVQD (reference sequence). The V and J ends lost 6 bases and 2 bases respectively, with 10 bases between them. This CDR3 reads CASRRGENTGELFF. The CDR3 DNA reads TGCGCCAGCAGGAGGGGAGAAAACACCGGGGAGCTGTTTTTT.

Written as DNA, the CDR3 is TGCGCCAGCAGCTTCGCCCCAGGTGGGGAGACCCAGTACTTC. Its translation: CASSFAPGGETQYF. The chain has TRBV5-1 and TRBJ2-5; D uncertain. Trimming cost V 2 bases and J 5 bases, with 13 bases left between them. The germline gives CDR1 SGHRS, CDR2 YFSETQ. The CDR3 consists of 14 residues.

The CDR3: CASSRLAEDTDTQYF. CDR3 coding DNA: TGTGCCAGCAGCCGACTAGCGGAAGACACAGATACGCAGTATTTT. The chain links TRBV6-5 to TRBJ2-3, with TRBD2 matching 9 bases. V dropped 6 bases and J dropped 2; count of bases not matched to a gene: 6. CDR3 size: 15 residues. CDR1 MNHEY and CDR2 SVGAGI come from the germline V gene.